Included here is one T cell receptor beta chain sequence, with context. Its antigen remains unknown. Recipients received nonmyeloablative bone marrow transplants from related graft donors, with transient mixed chimerism. Unstimulated Tregs (CD4+CD25+CD127-) and CD4+CD25- non-Tregs were sorted from PBMCs. The source of the sample is a study of Tregs in tolerant kidney transplant recipients. Regarding the study as a whole: Validation in larger populations is needed because few patients were studied.

V lost 7 bases and J lost 4, with 16 bases in between. The CDR3 consists of 14 residues. Looked up from germline, CDR1 is LNHDA and CDR2 is SQIVND (reference sequence). The table came from immunoSEQ multiplex PCR; TCRdb's copy has only in-frame clones and leaves some out. The sample includes 55,000 to 75,000 clones, around 87% of them seen just once. This rearrangement joins TRBV19 to TRBJ1-2, with D perhaps TRBD1 (5 bases). This sequence originates from a human patient who received a combined kidney and bone marrow transplant. Some T cells may possibly be graft donor cells. The sample here was CD4+ T cells from blood (PBMCs), taken 6 months after the transplant. CDR3 protein: CASNPGGVTYGYTF. The CDR3 DNA sequence: TGTGCCAGTAACCCGGGAGGGGTGACCTATGGCTACACCTTC.